The 22 T cell receptor beta chains in this list originate from one sample, sequenced in a study of T cell responses to AZD1222 COVID-19 vaccine. Measured with immunoSEQ multiplex PCR; TCRdb has only the in-frame clones, and not every one. This sample has approximately 90,000 clones; approximately 91% occur once, and the top ten carry more than 5%. Sequencing used peripheral blood, obtained 28 days after the second AZD1222 dose. These receptors originate from an adult who received the AZD1222 COVID-19 vaccine.

V and J are TRBV10-3 and TRBJ2-7; tentatively, D is TRBD1 or TRBD2 (6 bases each). The germline CDR1 and CDR2 sequences are ENHRY and SYGVKD. V was pared by 4 bases and J by 1 base, with 20 bases between. The CDR3 length is 17 residues. Here the CDR3 reads CAISGTAGDLASYEQYF. CDR3 nucleotides: TGTGCCATCAGTGGTACAGCAGGGGACTTGGCGTCCTACGAGCAGTACTTC.

This clone was seen only once. V gene TRBV11-2 combines with J gene TRBJ1-5; the D is unclear. CDR3 length equals 15 residues. V lost 5 bases to trimming and J lost 1 base, with 12 bases between them. Per the germline V gene, CDR1 is SGHAT and CDR2 is FQNNGV. The CDR3 region is CASSLAYGSNQPQHF. CDR3 bases: TGTGCCAGCAGCCTAGCTTATGGGAGCAATCAGCCCCAGCATTTT. Full variable domain (remainder filled in from reference TRBV11-2 and TRBJ1-5): EAGVAQSPRYKIIEKRQSVAFWCNPISGHATLYWYQQILGQGPKLLIQFQNNGVVDDSQLPKDRFSAERLKGVDSTLKIQPAKLEDSAVYLCASSLAYGSNQPQHFGDGTRLSIL.

The gene calls are TRBV15 and TRBJ1-6; D gene uncertain. V was shortened by 0 bases and J by 8 bases, with 5 bases between the two germline ends. Germline V gene lookup returns CDR1 LNHNV and CDR2 YYDKDF (reference sequence). The CDR3 is 13 amino acids. CDR3 coding DNA: TGTGCCACCAGCAGAGATGTACATTCACCCCTCCACTTT. Encoded protein: CATSRDVHSPLHF.

The V and J genes are TRBV18 and TRBJ1-1; possible D gene TRBD1, 6 bases. Germline assignment: CDR1 KGHSH and CDR2 LQKENI. With 3 bases removed from V and 4 bases from J, the gap between germline ends came to 18 bases. The CDR3 extends over 16 amino acids. CDR3 coding DNA: TGTGCCAGCTCACCTAACAGGGTAGTTGATCGCACTGAAGCTTTCTTT. It encodes CASSPNRVVDRTEAFF.

This chain links TRBV5-1 with TRBJ1-1; D uncertain. Deletions cut 5 bases from V and 4 bases from J, with 9 bases between. Germline loops: CDR1 SGHRS, CDR2 YFSETQ. The CDR3 loop spans 12 amino acids. CDR3 sequence: CASRRYGTEAFF. CDR3 nucleotides: TGCGCCAGCAGGAGGTACGGCACTGAAGCTTTCTTT.

The V and J genes are TRBV7-2 and TRBJ1-6; TRBD1 might be the D (6 bases). CDR1 SGHTA and CDR2 FQGNSA come from the germline V gene. Deletions cut 0 bases from V and 7 bases from J, with 13 bases between. This CDR3 has 16 amino acids. For the CDR3, the DNA is TGTGCCAGCAGCTTAGCCAGGGGAAAAAAGAATTCACCCCTCCACTTT. This codes for CASSLARGKKNSPLHF.

The chain carries TRBV5-1 and TRBJ1-1; D is undetermined. Trimming cost V 5 bases and J 1 base, with 18 bases left between them. The CDR3 totals 16 residues. CDR1 is SGHRS and CDR2 is YFSETQ in the germline V gene. The DNA for the CDR3 is TGCGCCAGCAGGTTGAGGTTTGAAGCAGGGAACACTGAAGCTTTCTTT. Its translation is CASRLRFEAGNTEAFF.

The J gene is TRBJ1-2, the V gene TRBV5-1; D is unresolved. This CDR3 region has 15 residues. The V gene lost 5 bases and the J gene lost 7 bases, with 21 bases spanning the gap. Germline V gene data show CDR1 as SGHRS and CDR2 as YFSETQ. This CDR3 reads CASRQTDINWGGYTF. The CDR3 nucleotides read TGCGCCAGCAGACAAACAGATATAAACTGGGGTGGCTACACCTTC. Full variable domain (missing parts from reference TRBV5-1 and TRBJ1-2): KAGVTQTPRYLIKTRGQQVTLSCSPISGHRSVSWYQQTPGQGLQFLFEYFSETQRNKGNFPGRFSGRQFSNSRSEMNVSTLELGDSALYLCASRQTDINWGGYTFGSGTRLTVV.

The rearrangement joins TRBV19 to TRBJ2-4; D uncertain. Germline CDR1 and CDR2: LNHDA and SQIVND (reference sequence). The CDR3 is 15 residues long. With 4 bases removed from V and 0 bases from J, the gap between germline ends came to 10 bases. The CDR3: CASSNGQTAKNIQYF. The DNA of the CDR3 is TGTGCCAGTAGTAACGGGCAGACAGCCAAAAACATTCAGTACTTC.

V usage is TRBV2 and J usage is TRBJ2-7; D unclear. With 7 bases removed from V and 0 bases from J, the gap between germline ends came to 10 bases. The CDR3 contains 13 residues. The germline V gene has CDR1 SNHLY and CDR2 FYNNEI. The CDR3 spells CASIGSNSYEQYF. The CDR3 DNA is TGTGCCAGCATCGGATCCAACTCCTACGAGCAGTACTTC. The full variable domain, with the rest looked up from reference TRBV2 and TRBJ2-7, is EPEVTQTPSHQVTQMGQEVILRCVPISNHLYFYWYRQILGQKVEFLVSFYNNEISEKSEIFDDQFSVERPDGSNFTLKIRSTKLEDSAMYFCASIGSNSYEQYFGPGTRLTVT.

CDR3 amino acids: CASSLNNQETQYF. The CDR3 DNA sequence: TGTGCCAGCAGCTTAAACAACCAAGAGACCCAGTACTTC. This rearrangement joins TRBV7-3 to TRBJ2-5, with D uncertain. The CDR3 contains 13 residues. Germline V gene sequence: CDR1 SGHTA, CDR2 FQGTGA. Trimming cost V 1 base and J 0 bases, with 3 bases left between them.

The chain employs TRBV11-2 and TRBJ1-2; D is perhaps TRBD1 (5 bases). V was clipped by 7 bases and J by 8 bases, with 17 bases between them. CDR3 size: 13 residues. Germline V CDR1 and CDR2: SGHAT, FQNNGV. CDR3 sequence: CASTQRGAGGYTF. CDR3 nucleotide sequence: TGTGCCAGCACCCAGAGAGGGGCGGGAGGCTACACCTTC.

Concerning this clone itself: Germline and junction disagree at one end, which may indicate a read error. V and J are TRBV3-1 (or the pseudogene TRBV3-2) and TRBJ1-2, with D unclear. This CDR3 is 12 amino acids long. CDR1 and CDR2 (germline): LGHDT, YNNKEL (reference sequence). CDR3 nucleotide sequence: TGTGCCAGCAGCCAAGGGGCGGTCGGGAAAGGCTTC. It encodes CASSQGAVGKGF.

The chain recombines TRBV11-2 with TRBJ2-1; D gene uncertain. There are 13 residues in the CDR3. V was trimmed by 1 base and J by 6 bases, leaving 7 bases between them. Germline V gene data show CDR1 as SGHAT and CDR2 as FQNNGV. The CDR3 DNA sequence: TGTGCCAGCAGCTTAGGCAGGAGCAATGAGCAGTTCTTC. As protein: CASSLGRSNEQFF.

The chain links TRBV6-5 to TRBJ2-1; TRBD2 might be the D (6 bases). The V gene lost 3 bases and the J gene lost 0 bases, with 9 bases spanning the gap. CDR3 length: 15 amino acids. Germline V lookup: CDR1 MNHEY, CDR2 SVGAGI. The DNA of the CDR3 is TGTGCCAGCAGTTATTCCGGGAGCTCCTACAATGAGCAGTTCTTC. Its protein product is CASSYSGSSYNEQFF.

This chain joins TRBV29-1 and TRBJ2-2; TRBD1 agrees at 7 bases. J lost 5 bases, V lost 5 bases, and 8 bases had no gene match. Germline V gene sequence: CDR1 SQVTM, CDR2 ANQGSEA. This CDR3 region has 14 residues. Written as DNA, the CDR3 is TGCAGCGTTCCCCGGGACAGAGTAACCGGGGAGCTGTTTTTT. Encoded protein: CSVPRDRVTGELFF.

This chain joins TRBV19 and TRBJ1-2; TRBD1 matches 9 bases. Germline V CDR1 and CDR2: LNHDA, SQIVND (reference sequence). The CDR3 extends over 16 amino acids. The V and J ends lost 4 bases and 5 bases, in that order; junction bases with no gene match: 11. The CDR3 bases are TGTGCCAGTAGTACGGACCGGGACAGGGTCCCGTATGGCTACACCTTC. This gives the protein CASSTDRDRVPYGYTF.

This chain connects TRBV27 to TRBJ2-2; D remains unclear. The V gene lost 6 bases and the J gene lost 1 base, with 9 bases spanning the gap. This CDR3 comprises 14 residues. Germline lookup yields CDR1 MNHEY and CDR2 SMNVEV (reference sequence). The CDR3 region has the DNA TGTGCCAGCAGCTCGGCCATGAACACCGGGGAGCTGTTTTTT. It encodes CASSSAMNTGELFF.

The chain joins TRBV4-3 to TRBJ2-3; 11 bases fit TRBD2. The V and J ends lost 4 bases and 2 bases, in that order; junction bases with no gene match: 5. Germline V CDR1 and CDR2: LGHNA, YSLEER. The CDR3 loop spans 16 amino acids. CDR3 in amino acids: CASSLRSGGVTDTQYF. The CDR3, as DNA: TGCGCCAGCAGCCTCCGTAGCGGGGGGGTCACAGATACGCAGTATTTT.

The genes are TRBV6-2 or TRBV6-3 and TRBJ2-1; D gene uncertain. Trimming pared 0 bases from V and 10 bases from J, leaving 10 bases between. This CDR3 comprises 13 residues. The germline gives CDR1 MNHEY, CDR2 SVGEGT. The CDR3 bases are TGTGCCAGCAGTTACTCCTCCCTAAGGGAGCAGTTCTTC. Translated, it gives CASSYSSLREQFF.

V usage is TRBV11-2 and J usage is TRBJ1-5; D call uncertain. V was cut by 0 bases and J by 4 bases, with 4 bases left in between. Germline V gives CDR1 SGHAT, CDR2 FQNNGV. This CDR3 has 13 amino acids. The CDR3 loop reads CASSLDRNQPQHF. The CDR3 DNA reads TGTGCCAGCAGCTTAGACAGAAATCAGCCCCAGCATTTT. The whole variable domain, filled in from reference TRBV11-2 and TRBJ1-5, reads EAGVAQSPRYKIIEKRQSVAFWCNPISGHATLYWYQQILGQGPKLLIQFQNNGVVDDSQLPKDRFSAERLKGVDSTLKIQPAKLEDSAVYLCASSLDRNQPQHFGDGTRLSIL.

The V call is TRBV28, the J call TRBJ1-1; D ambiguous. V shed 6 bases and J shed 2 bases, with 10 bases lying between them. Germline values: CDR1 MDHEN, CDR2 SYDVKM. The CDR3 runs 13 residues. DNA for the CDR3: TGTGCCAGCAGGAGGCAGCTTAACACTGAAGCTTTCTTT. Translation gives CASRRQLNTEAFF.